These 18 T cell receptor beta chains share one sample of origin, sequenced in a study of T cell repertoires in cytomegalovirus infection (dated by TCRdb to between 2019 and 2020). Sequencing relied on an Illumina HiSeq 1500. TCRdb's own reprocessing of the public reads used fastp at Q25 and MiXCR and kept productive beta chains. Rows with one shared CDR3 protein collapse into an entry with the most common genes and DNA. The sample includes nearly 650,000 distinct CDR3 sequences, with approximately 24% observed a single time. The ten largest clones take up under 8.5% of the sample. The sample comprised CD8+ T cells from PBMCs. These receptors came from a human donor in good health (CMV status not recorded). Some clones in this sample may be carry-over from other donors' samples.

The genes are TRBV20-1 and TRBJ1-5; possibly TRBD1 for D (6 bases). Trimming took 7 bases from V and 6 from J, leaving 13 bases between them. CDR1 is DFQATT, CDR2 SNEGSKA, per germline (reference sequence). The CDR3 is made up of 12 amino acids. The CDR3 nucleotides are TGCAGTGTCAGGGGAATAAGTCAGCCCCAGCATTTT. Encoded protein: CSVRGISQPQHF.

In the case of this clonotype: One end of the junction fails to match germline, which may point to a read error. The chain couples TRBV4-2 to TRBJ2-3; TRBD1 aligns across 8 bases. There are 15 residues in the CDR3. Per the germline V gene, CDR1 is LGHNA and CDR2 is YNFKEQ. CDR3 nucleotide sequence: TGTGTCAGCAGCCAGAAGGACAGGGGCACAGATACGCAGTATTTT. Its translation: CVSSQKDRGTDTQYF.

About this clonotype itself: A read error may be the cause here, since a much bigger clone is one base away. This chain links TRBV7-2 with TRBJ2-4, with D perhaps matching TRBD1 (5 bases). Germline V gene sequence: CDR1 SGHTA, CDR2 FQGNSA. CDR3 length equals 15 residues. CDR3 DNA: TGTGCCAGCAGTCCAGGGCCTCGGGCCACAAACATTCAGTACTTC. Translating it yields CASSPGPRATNIQYF.

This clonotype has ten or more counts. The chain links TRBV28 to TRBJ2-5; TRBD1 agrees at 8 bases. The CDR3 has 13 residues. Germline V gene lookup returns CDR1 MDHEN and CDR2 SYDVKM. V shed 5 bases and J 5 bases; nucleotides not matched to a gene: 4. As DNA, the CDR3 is TGTGCCAGCAGTGGACAGGGCAAGGAGACCCAGTACTTC. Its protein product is CASSGQGKETQYF.

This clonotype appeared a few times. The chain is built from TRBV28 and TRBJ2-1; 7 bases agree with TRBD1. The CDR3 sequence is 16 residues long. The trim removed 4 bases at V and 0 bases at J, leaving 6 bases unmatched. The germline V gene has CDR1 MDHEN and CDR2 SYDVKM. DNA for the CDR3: TGTGCCAGCAGTTGGGACAGTTCGAGCTCCTACAATGAGCAGTTCTTC. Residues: CASSWDSSSSYNEQFF.

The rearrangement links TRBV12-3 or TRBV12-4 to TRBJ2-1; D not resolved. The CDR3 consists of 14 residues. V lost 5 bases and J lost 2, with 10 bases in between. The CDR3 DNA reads TGTGCCAGCAGTCGAGTCCCCACCTACAATGAGCAGTTCTTC. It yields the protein CASSRVPTYNEQFF.

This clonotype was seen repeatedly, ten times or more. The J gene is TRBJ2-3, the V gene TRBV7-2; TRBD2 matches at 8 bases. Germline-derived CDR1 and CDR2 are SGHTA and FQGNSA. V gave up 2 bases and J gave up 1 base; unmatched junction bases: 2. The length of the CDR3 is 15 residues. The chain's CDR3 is CASSLYSGGTDTQYF. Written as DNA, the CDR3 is TGTGCCAGCAGCTTATATAGCGGGGGCACAGATACGCAGTATTTT.

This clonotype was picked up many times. CDR3 in amino acids: CASSAEGTPGHEQYF. In nucleotides, the CDR3 is TGTGCCAGCAGCGCGGAAGGGACACCTGGGCACGAGCAGTACTTC. The chain links TRBV7-8 to TRBJ2-7, with a tentative D call TRBD1 (6 bases). The CDR3 is 15 residues long. Deletions cut 5 bases from V and 5 bases from J, with 19 bases between. Germline CDR1 SGHVS, CDR2 FQNEAQ.

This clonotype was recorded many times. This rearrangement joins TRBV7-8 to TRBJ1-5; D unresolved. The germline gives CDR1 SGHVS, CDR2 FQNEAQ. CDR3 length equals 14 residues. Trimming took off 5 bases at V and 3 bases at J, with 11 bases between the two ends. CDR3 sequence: CASSRDGFNQPQHF. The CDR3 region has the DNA TGTGCCAGCAGCCGAGACGGCTTCAATCAGCCCCAGCATTTT.

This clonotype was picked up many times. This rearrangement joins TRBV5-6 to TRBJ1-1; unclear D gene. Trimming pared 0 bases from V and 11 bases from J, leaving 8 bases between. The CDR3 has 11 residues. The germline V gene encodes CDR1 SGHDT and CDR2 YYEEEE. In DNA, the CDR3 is TGTGCCAGCAGCTTGGGGCCGGCGGCTTTCTTT. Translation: CASSLGPAAFF.

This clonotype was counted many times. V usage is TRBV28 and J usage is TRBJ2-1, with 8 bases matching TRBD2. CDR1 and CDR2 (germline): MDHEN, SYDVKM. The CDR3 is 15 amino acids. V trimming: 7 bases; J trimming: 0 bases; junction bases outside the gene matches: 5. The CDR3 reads CASTSGTSSYNEQFF. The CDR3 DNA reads TGTGCCAGCACCTCCGGGACTAGCTCCTACAATGAGCAGTTCTTC.

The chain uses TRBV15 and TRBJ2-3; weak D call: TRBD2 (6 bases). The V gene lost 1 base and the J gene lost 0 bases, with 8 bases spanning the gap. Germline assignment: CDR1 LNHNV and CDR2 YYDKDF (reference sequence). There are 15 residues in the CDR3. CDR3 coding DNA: TGTGCCACCAGCAGAGGGGAGGATAGCACAGATACGCAGTATTTT. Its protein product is CATSRGEDSTDTQYF.

The DNA of the CDR3 is TGTGCCAGCACCGGGACACCTGAGCAGTTCTTC. Encoded protein: CASTGTPEQFF. This sequence joins TRBV2 and TRBJ2-1; D might be TRBD1 (6 bases). V lost 7 bases, J lost 9 bases, and 10 bases lay in between. Germline V lookup: CDR1 SNHLY, CDR2 FYNNEI. The CDR3 sequence is 11 residues long.

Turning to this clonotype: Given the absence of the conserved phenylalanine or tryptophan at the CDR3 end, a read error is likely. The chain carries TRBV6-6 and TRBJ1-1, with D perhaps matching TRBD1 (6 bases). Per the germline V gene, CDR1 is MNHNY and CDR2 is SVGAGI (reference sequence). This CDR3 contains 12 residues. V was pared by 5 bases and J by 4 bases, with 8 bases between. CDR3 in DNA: TGTGCCAGCAGTCAAGGGGGCACTGAAGCTTTCTCT. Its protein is CASSQGGTEAFS.

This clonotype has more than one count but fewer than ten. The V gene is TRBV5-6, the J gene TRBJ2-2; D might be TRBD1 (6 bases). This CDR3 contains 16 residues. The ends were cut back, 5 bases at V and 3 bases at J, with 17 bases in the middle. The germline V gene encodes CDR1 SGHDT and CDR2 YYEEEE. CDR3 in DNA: TGTGCCAGCAGACGACTCCGGGACACCGACACCGGGGAGCTGTTTTTT. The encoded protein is CASRRLRDTDTGELFF.

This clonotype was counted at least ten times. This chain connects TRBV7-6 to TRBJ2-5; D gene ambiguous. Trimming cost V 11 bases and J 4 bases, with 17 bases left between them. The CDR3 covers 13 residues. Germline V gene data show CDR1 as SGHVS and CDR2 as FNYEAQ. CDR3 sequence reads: CASARTGLETQYF. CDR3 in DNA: TGTGCCTCCGCTAGGACGGGCTTAGAGACCCAGTACTTC.

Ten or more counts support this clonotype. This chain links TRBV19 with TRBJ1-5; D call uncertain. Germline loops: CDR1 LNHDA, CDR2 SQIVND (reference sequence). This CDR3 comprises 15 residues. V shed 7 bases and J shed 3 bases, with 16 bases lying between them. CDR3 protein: CASTQTEIYNQPQHF. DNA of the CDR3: TGTGCCAGTACCCAGACGGAGATTTACAATCAGCCCCAGCATTTT. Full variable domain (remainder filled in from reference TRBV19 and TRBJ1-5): DGGITQSPKYLFRKEGQNVTLSCEQNLNHDAMYWYRQDPGQGLRLIYYSQIVNDFQKGDIAEGYSVSREKKESFPLTVTSAQKNPTAFYLCASTQTEIYNQPQHFGDGTRLSIL.

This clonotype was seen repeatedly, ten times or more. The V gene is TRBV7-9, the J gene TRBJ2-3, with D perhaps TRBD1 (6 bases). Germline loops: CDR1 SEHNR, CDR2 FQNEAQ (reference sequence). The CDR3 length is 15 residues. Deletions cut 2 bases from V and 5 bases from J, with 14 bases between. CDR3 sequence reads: CASSLTTGIQDTQYF. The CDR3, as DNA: TGTGCCAGCAGCTTAACCACAGGGATTCAAGATACGCAGTATTTT.